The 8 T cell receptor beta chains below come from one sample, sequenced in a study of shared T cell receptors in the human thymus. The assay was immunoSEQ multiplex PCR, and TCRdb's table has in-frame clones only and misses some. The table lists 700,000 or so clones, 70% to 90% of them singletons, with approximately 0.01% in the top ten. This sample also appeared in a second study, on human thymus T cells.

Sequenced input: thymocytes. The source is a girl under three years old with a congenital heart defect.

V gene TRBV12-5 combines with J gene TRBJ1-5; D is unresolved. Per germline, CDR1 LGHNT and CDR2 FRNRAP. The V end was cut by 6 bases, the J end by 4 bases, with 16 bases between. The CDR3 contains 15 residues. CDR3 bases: TGTGCTAGTGGCCCCCGACACGCACAAAATCAGCCCCAGCATTTT. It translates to CASGPRHAQNQPQHF.

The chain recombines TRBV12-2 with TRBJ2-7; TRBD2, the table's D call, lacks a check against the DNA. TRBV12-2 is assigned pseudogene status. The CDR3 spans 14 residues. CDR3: CASRYLAGAYEQYF. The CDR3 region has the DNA TGTGCAAGTCGCTATCTAGCGGGGGCTTACGAGCAGTACTTC.

DNA of the CDR3: TGCGCCAGCAGCCTTGAGTACAGGGGTGGGAACACTGAAGCTTTCTTT. Translated: CASSLEYRGGNTEAFF. V usage is TRBV4-1 and J usage is TRBJ1-1, with 7 nucleotides matching TRBD1. After removal of 4 bases from V and 1 base from J, the junction contained 9 bases not matched to a gene. The CDR3 sequence is 16 residues long. The germline gives CDR1 MGHRA, CDR2 YSYEKL.

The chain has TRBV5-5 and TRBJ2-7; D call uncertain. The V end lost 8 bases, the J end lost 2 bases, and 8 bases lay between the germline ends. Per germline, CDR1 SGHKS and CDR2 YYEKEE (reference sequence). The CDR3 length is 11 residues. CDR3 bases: TGTGCCAGTACCAGTCCCTACGAGCAGTACTTC. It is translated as CASTSPYEQYF. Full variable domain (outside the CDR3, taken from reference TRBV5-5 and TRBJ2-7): DAGVTQSPTHLIKTRGQQVTLRCSPISGHKSVSWYQQVLGQGPQFIFQYYEKEERGRGNFPDRFSARQFPNYSSELNVNALLLGDSALYLCASTSPYEQYFGPGTRLTVT.

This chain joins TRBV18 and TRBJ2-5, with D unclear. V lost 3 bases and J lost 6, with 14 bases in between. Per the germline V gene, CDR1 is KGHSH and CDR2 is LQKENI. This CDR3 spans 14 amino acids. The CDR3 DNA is TGTGCCAGCTCACCTCGTAACAGTGTACAGACCCAGTACTTC. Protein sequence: CASSPRNSVQTQYF.

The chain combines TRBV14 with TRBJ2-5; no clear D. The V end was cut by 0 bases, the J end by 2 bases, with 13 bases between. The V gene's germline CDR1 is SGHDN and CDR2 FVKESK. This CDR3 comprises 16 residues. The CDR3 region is CASSQDIMAPQETQYF. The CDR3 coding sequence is TGTGCCAGCAGCCAAGATATTATGGCCCCACAAGAGACCCAGTACTTC.

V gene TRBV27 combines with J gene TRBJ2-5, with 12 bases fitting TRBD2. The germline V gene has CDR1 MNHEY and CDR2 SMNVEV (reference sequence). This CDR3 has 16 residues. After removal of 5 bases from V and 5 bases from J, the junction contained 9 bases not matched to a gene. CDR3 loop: CASSKLAGGLGETQYF. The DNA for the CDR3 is TGTGCCAGCAGTAAGCTAGCGGGGGGGCTTGGGGAGACCCAGTACTTC.

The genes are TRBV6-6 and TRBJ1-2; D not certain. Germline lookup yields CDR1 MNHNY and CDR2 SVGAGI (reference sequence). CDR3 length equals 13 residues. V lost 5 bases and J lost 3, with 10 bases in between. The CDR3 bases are TGTGCCAGCAGTCCAGAGGGCTACTATGGCTACACCTTC. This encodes CASSPEGYYGYTF.